The sequence of this T cell receptor (beta chain) was determined in a study of human T cells and chemical hapten exposure. This clonotype was seen many times. Antigen unknown. Time point reported: healthy volunteer bleed at 2 weeks. Researchers extracted total RNA from unfractionated whole blood. TCRdb fed the RACE reads into MiXCR, producing one record per CDR3 protein. The data hold roughly 130,000 distinct CDR3 sequences, with approximately 9% observed a single time. Study-level findings and limits: DPC sensitization did not alter TCRs above 1 in 1000 frequency.

The germline gives CDR1 DFQATT, CDR2 SNEGSKA (reference sequence). Trimming removed 3 bases from V and 7 bases from J; junction bases left unmatched: 6. The CDR3 covers 14 residues. The chain links TRBV20-1 to TRBJ1-4; 9 bases match TRBD1. This TCR was recovered from a male donor in good health. Some clones in this sample may be carry-over from other donors' samples. Sequenced sample: whole blood. The CDR3 protein is CSARAGQGREKLFF. CDR3 in DNA: TGCAGTGCTAGGGCGGGACAGGGTCGTGAAAAACTGTTTTTT.